The table lists the clone carrying this T cell receptor beta chain with a few counts. Antigen: not known. The data were obtained in a study of T cells in Graves' hyperthyroidism and ophthalmopathy. Across the study: The initial diagnosis was the point when peripheral blood was collected, ahead of any treatment.

TCR beta CDR3 regions were amplified from RNA transcripts. The study used the HTBI primer set for a first-round RT-PCR of the TCR CDR3. TCRdb reanalysed the multiplex PCR reads using MiXCR and keeps one entry per CDR3 protein. The repertoire has about 350,000 distinct CDR3 sequences, approximately 15% of them found once; the top ten carry 20% to 25%. V lost 4 bases, J lost 1 base, and 4 bases lay in between. The germline gives CDR1 SQVTM, CDR2 ANQGSEA. The CDR3 is 12 residues long. The study defined stable Graves' hyperthyroidism as no ophthalmopathy progression within 18 months. Study-level points and caveats: A model of 13 V-J features distinguished ophthalmopathy from stable hyperthyroidism.

The sequencing sample was made of blood. The source is a woman in her 30s with Graves' hyperthyroidism. The chain carries TRBV29-1 and TRBJ2-2; D is ambiguous. The CDR3 nucleotides are TGCAGCGTTGGTCTGAACACCGGGGAGCTGTTTTTT. This sequence encodes CSVGLNTGELFF.